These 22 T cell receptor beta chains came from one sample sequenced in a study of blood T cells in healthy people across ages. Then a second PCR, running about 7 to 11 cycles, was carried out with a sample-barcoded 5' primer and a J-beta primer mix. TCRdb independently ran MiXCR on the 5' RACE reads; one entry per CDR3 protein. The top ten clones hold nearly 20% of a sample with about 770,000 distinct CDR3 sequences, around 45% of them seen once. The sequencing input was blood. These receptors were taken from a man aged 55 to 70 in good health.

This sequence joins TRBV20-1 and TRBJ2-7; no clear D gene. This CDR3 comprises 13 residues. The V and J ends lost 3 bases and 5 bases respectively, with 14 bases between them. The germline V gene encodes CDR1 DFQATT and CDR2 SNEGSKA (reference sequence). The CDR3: CSASRQISDEQYF. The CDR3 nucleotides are TGCAGTGCTAGTCGTCAAATTTCGGACGAGCAGTACTTC.

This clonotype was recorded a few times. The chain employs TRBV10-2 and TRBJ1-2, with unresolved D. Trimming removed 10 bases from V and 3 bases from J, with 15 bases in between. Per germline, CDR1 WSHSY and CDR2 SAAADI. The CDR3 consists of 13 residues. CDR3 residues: CATSGSVDYGYTF. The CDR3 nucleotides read TGCGCCACCTCGGGGAGCGTCGACTATGGCTACACCTTC.

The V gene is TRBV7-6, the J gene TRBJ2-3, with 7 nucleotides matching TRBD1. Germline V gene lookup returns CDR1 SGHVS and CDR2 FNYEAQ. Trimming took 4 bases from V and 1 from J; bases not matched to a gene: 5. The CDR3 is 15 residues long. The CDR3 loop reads CASSYRQGGTDTQYF. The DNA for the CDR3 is TGTGCCAGCAGCTACCGACAGGGTGGCACAGATACGCAGTATTTT.

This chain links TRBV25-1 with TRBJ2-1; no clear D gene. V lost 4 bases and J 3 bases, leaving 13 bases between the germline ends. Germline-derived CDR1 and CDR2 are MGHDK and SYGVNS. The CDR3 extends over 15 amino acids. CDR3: CASSGGAENYNEQFF. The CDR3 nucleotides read TGTGCCAGCAGTGGCGGTGCGGAAAACTACAATGAGCAGTTCTTC.

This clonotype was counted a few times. CDR3 region: CASSQERHNEQYF. In nucleotides, the CDR3 is TGCGCCAGCAGCCAAGAACGCCACAATGAGCAGTACTTC. The chain carries TRBV4-3 and TRBJ2-7; unclear D gene. The V and J ends lost 0 bases and 7 bases respectively, with 10 bases between them. The CDR3 sequence is 13 residues long. Germline V lookup: CDR1 LGHNA, CDR2 YSLEER.

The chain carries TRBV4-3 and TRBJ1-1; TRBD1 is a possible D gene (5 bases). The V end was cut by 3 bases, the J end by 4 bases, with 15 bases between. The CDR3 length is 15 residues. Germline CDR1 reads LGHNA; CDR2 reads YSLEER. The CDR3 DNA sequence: TGCGCCAGCAGCCAGGCCCGAAGGGGAGGCACTGAAGCTTTCTTT. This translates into CASSQARRGGTEAFF.

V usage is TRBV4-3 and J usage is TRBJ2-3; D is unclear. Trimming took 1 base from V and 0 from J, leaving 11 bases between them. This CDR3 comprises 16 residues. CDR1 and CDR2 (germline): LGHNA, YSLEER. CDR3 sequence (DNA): TGCGCCAGCAGCCAAGGAGGTTTAGGAAGCACAGATACGCAGTATTTT. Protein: CASSQGGLGSTDTQYF.

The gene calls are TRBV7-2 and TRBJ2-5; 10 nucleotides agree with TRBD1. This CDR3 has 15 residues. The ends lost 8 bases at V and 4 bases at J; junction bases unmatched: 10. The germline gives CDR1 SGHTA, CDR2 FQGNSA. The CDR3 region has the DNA TGTGCCAGCGGACGACAGGGGGCATCGGGAGAGACCCAGTACTTC. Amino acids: CASGRQGASGETQYF.

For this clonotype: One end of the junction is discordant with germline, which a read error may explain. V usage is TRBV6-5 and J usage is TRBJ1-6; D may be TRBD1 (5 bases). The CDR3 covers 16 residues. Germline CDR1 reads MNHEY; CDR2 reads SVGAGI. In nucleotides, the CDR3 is TGTGCCAGCAGTTACTCGACTTCAGGGCCGAATTCACCCCCCCACTTT. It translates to CASSYSTSGPNSPPHF.

The CDR3 coding sequence is TGTGCCAGCAGTTTAACGGCCAGGGGACGAATGCAGTATTTT. This translates into CASSLTARGRMQYF. This sequence joins TRBV12-3 or TRBV12-4 and TRBJ2-3; tentatively, D is TRBD1 (6 bases). V was clipped by 2 bases and J by 11 bases, with 17 bases between them. The CDR3 length is 14 residues.

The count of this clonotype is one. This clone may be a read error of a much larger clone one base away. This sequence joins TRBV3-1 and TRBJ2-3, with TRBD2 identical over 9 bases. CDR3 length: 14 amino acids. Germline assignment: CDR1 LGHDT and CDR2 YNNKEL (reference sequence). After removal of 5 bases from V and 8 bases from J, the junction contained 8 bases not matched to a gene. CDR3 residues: CASSNGLARSTQYF. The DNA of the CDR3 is TGTGCCAGCAGCAACGGACTAGCGAGGAGTACGCAGTATTTT.

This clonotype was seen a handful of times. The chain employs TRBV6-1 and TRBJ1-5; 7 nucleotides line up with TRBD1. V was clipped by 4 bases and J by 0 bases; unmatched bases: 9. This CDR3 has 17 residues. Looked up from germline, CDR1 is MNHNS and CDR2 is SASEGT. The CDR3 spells CASSGKSTGYSNQPQHF. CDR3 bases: TGTGCCAGCAGTGGAAAATCGACAGGGTATAGCAATCAGCCCCAGCATTTT.

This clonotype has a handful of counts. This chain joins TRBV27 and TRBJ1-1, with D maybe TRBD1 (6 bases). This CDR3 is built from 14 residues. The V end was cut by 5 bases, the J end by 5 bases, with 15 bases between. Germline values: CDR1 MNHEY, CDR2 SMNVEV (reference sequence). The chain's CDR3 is CASSHNRAGTEAFF. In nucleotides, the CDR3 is TGTGCCAGCAGTCACAACAGGGCGGGGACTGAAGCTTTCTTT.

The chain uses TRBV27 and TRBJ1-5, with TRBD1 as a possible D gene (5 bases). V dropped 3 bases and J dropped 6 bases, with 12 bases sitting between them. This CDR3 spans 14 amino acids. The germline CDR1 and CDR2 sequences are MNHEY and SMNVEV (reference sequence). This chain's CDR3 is CASSFRRGGQPQHF. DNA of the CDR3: TGTGCCAGCAGTTTTAGGAGGGGCGGTCAGCCCCAGCATTTT.

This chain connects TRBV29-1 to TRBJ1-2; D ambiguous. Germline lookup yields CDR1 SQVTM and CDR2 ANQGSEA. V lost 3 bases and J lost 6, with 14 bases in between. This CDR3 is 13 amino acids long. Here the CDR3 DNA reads TGCAGCGTTGATAGGGCAACACTTCATGGCTACACCTTC. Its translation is CSVDRATLHGYTF.

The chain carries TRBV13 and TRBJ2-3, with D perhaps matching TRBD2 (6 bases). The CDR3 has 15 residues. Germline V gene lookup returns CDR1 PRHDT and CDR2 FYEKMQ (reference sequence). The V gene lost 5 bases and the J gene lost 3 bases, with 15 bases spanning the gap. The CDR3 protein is CASSPTSGTTDTQYF. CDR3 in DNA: TGTGCCAGCAGCCCAACCTCCGGGACTACAGATACGCAGTATTTT. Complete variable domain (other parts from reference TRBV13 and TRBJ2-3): AAGVIQSPRHLIKEKRETATLKCYPIPRHDTVYWYQQGPGQDPQFLISFYEKMQSDKGSIPDRFSAQQFSDYHSELNMSSLELGDSALYFCASSPTSGTTDTQYFGPGTRLTVL.

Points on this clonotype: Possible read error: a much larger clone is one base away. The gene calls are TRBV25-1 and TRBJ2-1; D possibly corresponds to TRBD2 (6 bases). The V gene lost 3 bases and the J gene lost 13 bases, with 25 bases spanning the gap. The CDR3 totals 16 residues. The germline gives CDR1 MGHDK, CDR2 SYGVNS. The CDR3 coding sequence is TGTGCCAGCAGTGACAAATCAGGGAGGCGGGAAGAGACCCAGTTCTTC. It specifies CASSDKSGRREETQFF.

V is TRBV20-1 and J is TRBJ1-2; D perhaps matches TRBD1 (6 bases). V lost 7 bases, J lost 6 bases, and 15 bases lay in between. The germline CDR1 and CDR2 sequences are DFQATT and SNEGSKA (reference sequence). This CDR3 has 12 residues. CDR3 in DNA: TGCAGTGTTCCCAGGGGATTAGATGGCTACACCTTC. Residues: CSVPRGLDGYTF.

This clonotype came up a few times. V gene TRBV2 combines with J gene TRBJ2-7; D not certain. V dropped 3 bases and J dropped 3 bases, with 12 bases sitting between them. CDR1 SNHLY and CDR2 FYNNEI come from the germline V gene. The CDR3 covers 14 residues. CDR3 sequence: CASSENHGNYEQYF. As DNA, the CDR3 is TGTGCCAGCAGTGAGAACCACGGCAACTACGAGCAGTACTTC.

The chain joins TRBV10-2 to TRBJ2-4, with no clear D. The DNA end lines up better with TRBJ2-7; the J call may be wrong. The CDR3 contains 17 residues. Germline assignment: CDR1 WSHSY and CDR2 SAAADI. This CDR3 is CASSDRVVTTTLHEQYF. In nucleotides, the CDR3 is TGCGCCAGCAGTGACCGGGTGGTTACTACTACTCTACACGAGCAGTACTTC.

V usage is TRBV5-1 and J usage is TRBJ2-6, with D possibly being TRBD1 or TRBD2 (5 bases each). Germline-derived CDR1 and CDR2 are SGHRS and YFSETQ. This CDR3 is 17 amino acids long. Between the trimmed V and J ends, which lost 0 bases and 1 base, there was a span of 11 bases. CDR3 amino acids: CASSLAWGSSGANVLTF. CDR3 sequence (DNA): TGCGCCAGCAGCTTGGCGTGGGGGTCGTCTGGGGCCAACGTCCTGACTTTC.

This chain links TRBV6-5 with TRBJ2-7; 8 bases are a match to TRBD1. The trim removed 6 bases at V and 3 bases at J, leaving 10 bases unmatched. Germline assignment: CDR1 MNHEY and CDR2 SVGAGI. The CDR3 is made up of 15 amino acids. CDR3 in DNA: TGTGCCAGCAGCCTCGGACAGGGCGGTCTCTACGAGCAGTACTTC. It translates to CASSLGQGGLYEQYF.